What follows describes a single T cell receptor (beta chain). The data belong to a study of technical replicates of blood from a few donors. TCRdb keeps only in-frame clones here, not all; method: immunoSEQ multiplex PCR. The sample carries tens of thousands of clones, just over 90% recorded once. The V gene lost 4 bases and the J gene lost 8 bases, with 15 bases spanning the gap. Germline assignment: CDR1 SGHKS and CDR2 YYEKEE (reference sequence). The CDR3 totals 13 residues. This clonotype was obtained from a human donor in good health. The specimen sequenced was T cells isolated from PBMCs. The chain combines TRBV5-5 with TRBJ1-2; D is possibly TRBD1 (6 bases). CDR3 in DNA: TGTGCCAGCAGCATTCACAGGGTGGAAGGCTACACCTTC. As protein: CASSIHRVEGYTF.